The 21 T cell receptor beta chains below come from one sample, sequenced in a study of blood T cell repertoires in COVID-19. The repertoire was sequenced with immunoSEQ multiplex PCR; TCRdb's copy has only in-frame clones and lacks some. This sample has 200,000 to 250,000 clones; about 82% occur once, and the top ten carry approximately 9.6%. The sequenced material came from PBMCs or T cells enriched from blood (not recorded which). These receptors were obtained from a woman aged 45-65 years with acute COVID-19.

The rearrangement joins TRBV27 to TRBJ2-3; a weak D match, TRBD2 (6 bases). V dropped 5 bases and J dropped 1 base, with 13 bases sitting between them. Germline CDR1 reads MNHEY; CDR2 reads SMNVEV (reference sequence). The CDR3 extends over 15 amino acids. CDR3 nucleotides: TGTGCCAGCAGTCCGGGGGTAGCGGGCACAGATACGCAGTATTTT. It is translated as CASSPGVAGTDTQYF.

The V and J genes are TRBV3-1 (or the pseudogene TRBV3-2) and TRBJ1-1; D remains ambiguous. This CDR3 region has 16 residues. Per the germline V gene, CDR1 is LGHDT and CDR2 is YNNKEL (reference sequence). The V gene lost 0 bases and the J gene lost 0 bases, with 11 bases spanning the gap. This CDR3 reads CASSQEGGSMNTEAFF. In DNA form, the CDR3 reads TGTGCCAGCAGCCAAGAAGGCGGGAGCATGAACACTGAAGCTTTCTTT.

V and J are TRBV4-2 and TRBJ1-1, with D tentatively TRBD1 (5 bases). Germline V lookup: CDR1 LGHNA, CDR2 YNFKEQ. V was cut by 1 base and J by 0 bases, with 12 bases left in between. This CDR3 has 16 amino acids. CDR3 DNA: TGTGCCAGCAGCCAAGTTCCGGGGGTCATGAACACTGAAGCTTTCTTT. It codes for CASSQVPGVMNTEAFF.

The V and J genes are TRBV18 and TRBJ2-7, with a weak D call TRBD2 (5 bases). CDR3 length: 16 residues. With 1 base removed from V and 0 bases from J, the gap between germline ends came to 13 bases. The germline V gene encodes CDR1 KGHSH and CDR2 LQKENI. CDR3 coding DNA: TGTGCCAGCTCACCACTAGGCACGGGGAGCTCCTACGAGCAGTACTTC. As protein: CASSPLGTGSSYEQYF.

This chain connects TRBV9 to TRBJ2-1, with D possibly TRBD2 on 7 matching bases. Trimming left V 3 bases short and J 1 base short, with 14 bases between. The CDR3 is 16 amino acids. The germline V gene has CDR1 SGDLS and CDR2 YYNGEE. The chain's CDR3 is CASSAWGGGSYNEQFF. The CDR3 bases are TGTGCCAGCAGCGCATGGGGGGGCGGTTCCTACAATGAGCAGTTCTTC.

The chain has TRBV9 and TRBJ2-3; 8 bases align to TRBD2. Per germline, CDR1 SGDLS and CDR2 YYNGEE. The J segment lost 9 bases and the V segment lost 4 bases, leaving 16 bases of the junction unmatched. The CDR3 loop spans 16 amino acids. In nucleotides, the CDR3 is TGTGCCAGCAGCCCCGCGGTGGCTAGCGGGTCCGGAACGCAGTATTTT. Translation: CASSPAVASGSGTQYF. The whole variable domain, filled in from reference TRBV9 and TRBJ2-3, reads DSGVTQTPKHLITATGQRVTLRCSPRSGDLSVYWYQQSLDQGLQFLIQYYNGEERAKGNILERFSAQQFPDLHSELNLSSLELGDSALYFCASSPAVASGSGTQYFGPGTRLTVL.

The chain recombines TRBV7-6 with TRBJ1-2; tentative D call: TRBD1 (6 bases). The CDR3 consists of 16 residues. V was cut by 5 bases and J by 0 bases, with 16 bases left in between. Germline CDR1 and CDR2: SGHVS and FNYEAQ. CDR3 loop: CASSPQGQFSNYGYTF. As DNA, the CDR3 is TGTGCCAGCAGCCCCCAAGGACAGTTCTCTAACTATGGCTACACCTTC.

The CDR3 reads CAISDPRQGSYEQYF. The DNA of the CDR3 is TGTGCCATCAGTGATCCTCGACAGGGCTCCTACGAGCAGTACTTC. The chain links TRBV10-3 to TRBJ2-7; 7 bases match TRBD1. The CDR3 consists of 15 residues. The junction had 5 bases not matched to a gene; V was cut back by 3 bases and J by 0 bases. CDR1 and CDR2 from the germline V gene are ENHRY and SYGVKD.

The V and J genes are TRBV6-5 and TRBJ2-5, with D maybe TRBD1 (6 bases). V gave up 6 bases and J gave up 4 bases, with 9 bases separating them. The CDR3 has 12 amino acids. Looked up from germline, CDR1 is MNHEY and CDR2 is SVGAGI. The CDR3: CASRQGGETQYF. CDR3 nucleotide sequence: TGTGCCAGCAGACAGGGTGGAGAGACCCAGTACTTC.

The chain combines TRBV7-2 with TRBJ1-2, with D uncertain. The V gene lost 2 bases and the J gene lost 6 bases, with 13 bases spanning the gap. The CDR3 runs to 14 residues. CDR1 and CDR2 from the germline V gene are SGHTA and FQGNSA. CDR3 region: CASSLLTVLNGYTF. The CDR3 nucleotides are TGTGCCAGCAGCTTATTAACGGTCCTAAATGGCTACACCTTC. The complete variable domain, with remaining parts taken from reference TRBV7-2 and TRBJ1-2, reads GAGVSQSPSNKVTEKGKDVELRCDPISGHTALYWYRQSLGQGLEFLIYFQGNSAPDKSGLPSDRFSAERTGGSVSTLTIQRTQQEDSAVYLCASSLLTVLNGYTFGSGTRLTVV.

In DNA form, the CDR3 reads TGCGCCAGCAGCCAAGACAGGGGTGGTTACATTCAGTACTTC. It yields the protein CASSQDRGGYIQYF. This chain links TRBV4-3 with TRBJ2-4, with a tentative D call TRBD1 (6 bases). This CDR3 spans 14 amino acids. The V end was cut by 0 bases, the J end by 8 bases, with 11 bases between. Germline loops: CDR1 LGHNA, CDR2 YSLEER.

The chain joins TRBV5-1 to TRBJ1-1; a possible D gene is TRBD1 (5 bases). V was clipped by 0 bases and J by 0 bases, with 9 bases between them. There are 15 residues in the CDR3. Germline-derived CDR1 and CDR2 are SGHRS and YFSETQ. The CDR3 reads CASSLGVTVNTEAFF. The DNA for the CDR3 is TGCGCCAGCAGCTTGGGCGTGACAGTGAACACTGAAGCTTTCTTT.

This clone occurred once. The chain employs TRBV6-5 and TRBJ1-1; possibly TRBD1 for D (6 bases). CDR1 and CDR2 from the germline V gene are MNHEY and SVGAGI. There are 16 residues in the CDR3. Trimming took 2 bases from V and 0 from J, leaving 13 bases between them. Here the CDR3 reads CASSYRRGQMNTEAFF. The CDR3 DNA is TGTGCCAGCAGTTACCGGAGAGGACAGATGAACACTGAAGCTTTCTTT.

This clone was found a few times. Here the CDR3 DNA reads TGTGCCAGCAGCTTAGAGTATTGGTCGTCGGGTGAAGCTTTCTTT. This codes for CASSLEYWSSGEAFF. The chain has TRBV11-2 and TRBJ1-1; no definite D call. V was clipped by 0 bases and J by 7 bases, with 15 bases between them. The CDR3 totals 15 residues. Per the germline V gene, CDR1 is SGHAT and CDR2 is FQNNGV.

The chain couples TRBV6-2 or TRBV6-3 to TRBJ2-7, with 12 bases identical to TRBD2. CDR1 MNHEY and CDR2 SVGEGT come from the germline V gene. The junction had 10 bases not matched to a gene; V was cut back by 2 bases and J by 2 bases. This CDR3 is 18 amino acids long. CDR3 loop: CASSYPTSGGRTTYEQYF. In DNA, the CDR3 is TGTGCCAGCAGTTACCCGACTAGCGGGGGACGCACAACCTACGAGCAGTACTTC.

The chain links TRBV10-3 to TRBJ1-1; 7 bases align to TRBD1. CDR3 length: 13 residues. V was pared by 10 bases and J by 5 bases, with 10 bases of the junction left unmatched. From germline, CDR1 is ENHRY and CDR2 SYGVKD. This chain's CDR3 is CATREGAGTEAFF. For the CDR3, the DNA is TGTGCCACCCGGGAGGGGGCAGGGACTGAAGCTTTCTTT.

CDR3: CASSIDRQGTLSGNTIYF. The CDR3 DNA reads TGTGCCAGTAGTATAGATCGGCAGGGGACCCTATCTGGAAACACCATATATTTT. The rearrangement uses TRBV19 and TRBJ1-3; D may be TRBD1 (6 bases). Germline-derived CDR1 and CDR2 are LNHDA and SQIVND (reference sequence). The V end was cut by 0 bases, the J end by 1 base, with 16 bases between. CDR3 length equals 18 residues.

V gene TRBV6-2 or TRBV6-3 combines with J gene TRBJ1-5, with D perhaps TRBD1 (6 bases). Trimming left V 4 bases short and J 3 bases short, with 16 bases between. Germline V gives CDR1 MNHEY, CDR2 SVGEGT. The CDR3 contains 16 residues. CDR3 protein: CASSSSTGFFNQPQHF. In nucleotides, the CDR3 is TGTGCCAGCAGTTCAAGTACAGGGTTCTTCAATCAGCCCCAGCATTTT.

The rearrangement links TRBV6-6 to TRBJ1-5; 7 nucleotides match TRBD1. With V trimmed by 5 bases and J by 7 bases, 8 bases remained unmatched. This CDR3 spans 14 amino acids. Germline loops: CDR1 MNHNY, CDR2 SVGAGI (reference sequence). CDR3 DNA: TGTGCCAGCAGTCGTCGACAGGGCGGGCAGCCCCAGCATTTT. This codes for CASSRRQGGQPQHF.

V usage is TRBV9 and J usage is TRBJ1-1; D perhaps matches TRBD1 (5 bases). This CDR3 region has 15 residues. Germline lookup yields CDR1 SGDLS and CDR2 YYNGEE. V was cut by 0 bases and J by 0 bases, with 9 bases left in between. The CDR3 region is CASSVGYRLNTEAFF. The CDR3 nucleotides read TGTGCCAGCAGCGTAGGGTACAGGTTGAACACTGAAGCTTTCTTT.

This chain links TRBV5-1 with TRBJ1-1, with a weak D call TRBD1 (5 bases). Germline loops: CDR1 SGHRS, CDR2 YFSETQ. The CDR3 contains 12 residues. V gave up 7 bases and J gave up 8 bases, with 15 bases separating them. CDR3 loop: CASSLGEGEAFF. CDR3 bases: TGCGCCAGCTCCCTGGGGGAGGGAGAAGCTTTCTTT.